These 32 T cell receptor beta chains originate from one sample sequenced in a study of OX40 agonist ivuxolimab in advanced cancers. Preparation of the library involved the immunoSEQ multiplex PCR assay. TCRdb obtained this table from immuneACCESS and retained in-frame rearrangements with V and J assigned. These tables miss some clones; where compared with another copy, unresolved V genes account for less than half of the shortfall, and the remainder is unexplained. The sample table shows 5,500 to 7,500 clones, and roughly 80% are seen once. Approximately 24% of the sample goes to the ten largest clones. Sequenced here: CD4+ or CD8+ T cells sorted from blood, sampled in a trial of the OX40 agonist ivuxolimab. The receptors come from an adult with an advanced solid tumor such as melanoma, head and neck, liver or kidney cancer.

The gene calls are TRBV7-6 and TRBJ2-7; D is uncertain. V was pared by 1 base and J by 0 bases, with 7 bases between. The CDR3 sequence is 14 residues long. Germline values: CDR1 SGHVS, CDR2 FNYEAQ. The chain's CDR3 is CASSLEVFSYEQYF. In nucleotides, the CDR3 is TGTGCCAGCAGCTTAGAGGTGTTCTCCTACGAGCAGTACTTC.

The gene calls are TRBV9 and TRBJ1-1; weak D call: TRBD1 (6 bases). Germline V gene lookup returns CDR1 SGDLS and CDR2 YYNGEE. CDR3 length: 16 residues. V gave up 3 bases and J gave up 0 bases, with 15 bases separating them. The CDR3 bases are TGTGCCAGCAGCGGGGACACATTGAGTATGAACACTGAAGCTTTCTTT. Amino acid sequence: CASSGDTLSMNTEAFF.

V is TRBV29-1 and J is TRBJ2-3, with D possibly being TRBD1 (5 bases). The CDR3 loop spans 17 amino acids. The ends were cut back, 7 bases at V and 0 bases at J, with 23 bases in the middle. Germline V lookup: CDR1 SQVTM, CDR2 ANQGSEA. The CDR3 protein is CSAKPPWGRASTDTQYF. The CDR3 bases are TGCAGCGCGAAACCCCCCTGGGGCAGGGCGAGCACAGATACGCAGTATTTT.

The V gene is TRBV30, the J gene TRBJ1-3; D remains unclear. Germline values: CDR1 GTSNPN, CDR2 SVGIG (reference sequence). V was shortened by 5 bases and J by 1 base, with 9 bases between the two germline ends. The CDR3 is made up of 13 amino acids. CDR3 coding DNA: TGTGCCTGGTACGGGGATTCTGGAAACACCATATATTTT. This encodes CAWYGDSGNTIYF.

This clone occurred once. The CDR3, as DNA: TGTGCCAGCAGCTTACAGGGGATGAGCAATCAGCCCCAGCATTTT. Translating it yields CASSLQGMSNQPQHF. This chain links TRBV7-6 with TRBJ1-5, with D maybe TRBD1 (6 bases). The CDR3 has 15 residues. Trimming pared 2 bases from V and 1 base from J, leaving 9 bases between. Germline CDR1 SGHVS, CDR2 FNYEAQ.

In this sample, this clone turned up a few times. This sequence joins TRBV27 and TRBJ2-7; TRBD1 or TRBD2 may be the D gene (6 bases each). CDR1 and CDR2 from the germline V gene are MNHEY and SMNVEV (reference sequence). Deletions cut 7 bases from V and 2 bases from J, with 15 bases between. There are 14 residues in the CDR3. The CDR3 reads CASTLGGSAYEQYF. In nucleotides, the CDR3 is TGTGCCAGCACCCTAGGGGGGTCGGCCTACGAGCAGTACTTC.

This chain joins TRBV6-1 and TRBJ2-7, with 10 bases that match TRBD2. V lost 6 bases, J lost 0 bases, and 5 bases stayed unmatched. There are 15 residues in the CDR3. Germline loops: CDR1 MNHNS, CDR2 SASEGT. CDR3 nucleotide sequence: TGTGCCAGCAGGTCCGGACTAGCGGACTCCTACGAGCAGTACTTC. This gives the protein CASRSGLADSYEQYF.

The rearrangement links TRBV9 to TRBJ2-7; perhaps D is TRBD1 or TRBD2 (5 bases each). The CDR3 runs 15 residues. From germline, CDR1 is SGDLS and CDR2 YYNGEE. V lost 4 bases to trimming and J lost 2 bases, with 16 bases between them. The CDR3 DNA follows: TGTGCCAGCAGCCCTTCGGGGCAGATAACCTACGAGCAGTACTTC. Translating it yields CASSPSGQITYEQYF.

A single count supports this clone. In DNA form, the CDR3 reads TGTGCCAGCACCAAAAGGGCCCCTTGGTTCGAGCAGTACTTC. As protein: CASTKRAPWFEQYF. This chain uses TRBV21-1 with TRBJ2-7. TRBV21-1 is classified as a pseudogene. The CDR3 runs to 14 residues.

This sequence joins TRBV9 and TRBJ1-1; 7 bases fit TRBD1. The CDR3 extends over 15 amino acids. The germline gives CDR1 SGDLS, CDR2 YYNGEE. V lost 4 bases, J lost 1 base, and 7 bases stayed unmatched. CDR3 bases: TGTGCCAGCAGCACGAATCACAGGGGGAACACTGAAGCTTTCTTT. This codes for CASSTNHRGNTEAFF.

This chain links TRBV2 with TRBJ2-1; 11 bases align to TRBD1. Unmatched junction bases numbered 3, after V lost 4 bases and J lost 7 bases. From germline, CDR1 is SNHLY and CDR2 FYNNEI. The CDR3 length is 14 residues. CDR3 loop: CASSGTGGRNEQFF. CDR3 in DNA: TGTGCCAGCAGTGGGACAGGGGGCCGAAATGAGCAGTTCTTC.

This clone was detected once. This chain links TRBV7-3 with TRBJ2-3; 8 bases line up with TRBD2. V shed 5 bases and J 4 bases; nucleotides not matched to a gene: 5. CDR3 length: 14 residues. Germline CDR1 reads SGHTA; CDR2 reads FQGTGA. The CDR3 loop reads CASSHSGTADTQYF. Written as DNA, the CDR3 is TGTGCCAGCAGCCATAGCGGGACGGCAGATACGCAGTATTTT.

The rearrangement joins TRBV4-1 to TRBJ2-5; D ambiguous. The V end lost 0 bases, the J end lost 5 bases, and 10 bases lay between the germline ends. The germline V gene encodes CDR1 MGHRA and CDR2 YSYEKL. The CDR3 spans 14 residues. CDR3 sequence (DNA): TGCGCCAGCAGCCAAGATTGGGGTGCGGAGACCCAGTACTTC. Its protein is CASSQDWGAETQYF.

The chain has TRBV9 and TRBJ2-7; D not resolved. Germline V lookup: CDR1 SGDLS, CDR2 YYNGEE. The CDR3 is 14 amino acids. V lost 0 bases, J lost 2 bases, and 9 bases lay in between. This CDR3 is CASSVGVAPYEQYF. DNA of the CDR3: TGTGCCAGCAGCGTAGGGGTAGCACCCTACGAGCAGTACTTC.

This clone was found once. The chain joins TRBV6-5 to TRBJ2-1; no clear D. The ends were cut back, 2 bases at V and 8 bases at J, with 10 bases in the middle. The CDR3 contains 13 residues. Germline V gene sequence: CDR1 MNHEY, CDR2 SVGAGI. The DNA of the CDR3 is TGTGCCAGCAGTTACGTGGAAGGCGATGAGCAGTTCTTC. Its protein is CASSYVEGDEQFF.

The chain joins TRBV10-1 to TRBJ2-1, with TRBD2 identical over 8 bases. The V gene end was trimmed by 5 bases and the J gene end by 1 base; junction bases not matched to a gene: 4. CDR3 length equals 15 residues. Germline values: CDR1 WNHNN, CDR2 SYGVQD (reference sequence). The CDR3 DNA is TGCGCCAGCAGTCCACTAGCGGATTCCTACAATGAGCAGTTCTTC. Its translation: CASSPLADSYNEQFF.

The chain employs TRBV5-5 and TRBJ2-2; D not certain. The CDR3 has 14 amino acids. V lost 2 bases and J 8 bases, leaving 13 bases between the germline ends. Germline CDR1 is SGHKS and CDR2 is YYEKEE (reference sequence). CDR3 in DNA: TGTGCCAGCAGCTTACCGGCCTATCCAGGGGAGCTGTTTTTT. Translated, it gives CASSLPAYPGELFF.

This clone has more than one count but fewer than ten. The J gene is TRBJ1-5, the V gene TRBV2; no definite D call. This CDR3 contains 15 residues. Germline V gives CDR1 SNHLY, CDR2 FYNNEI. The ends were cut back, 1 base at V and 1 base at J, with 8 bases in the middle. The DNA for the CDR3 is TGTGCCAGCAGTGAAGACGGTTGGAGCAATCAGCCCCAGCATTTT. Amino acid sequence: CASSEDGWSNQPQHF.

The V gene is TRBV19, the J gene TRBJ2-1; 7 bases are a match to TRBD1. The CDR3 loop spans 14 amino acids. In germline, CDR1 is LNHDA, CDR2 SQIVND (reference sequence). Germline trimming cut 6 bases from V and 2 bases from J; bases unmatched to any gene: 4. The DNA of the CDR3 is TGTGCCAGTAGCCAAGGGGGCCCCTACAATGAGCAGTTCTTC. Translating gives CASSQGGPYNEQFF. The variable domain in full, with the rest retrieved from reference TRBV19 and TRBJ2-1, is DGGITQSPKYLFRKEGQNVTLSCEQNLNHDAMYWYRQDPGQGLRLIYYSQIVNDFQKGDIAEGYSVSREKKESFPLTVTSAQKNPTAFYLCASSQGGPYNEQFFGPGTRLTVL.

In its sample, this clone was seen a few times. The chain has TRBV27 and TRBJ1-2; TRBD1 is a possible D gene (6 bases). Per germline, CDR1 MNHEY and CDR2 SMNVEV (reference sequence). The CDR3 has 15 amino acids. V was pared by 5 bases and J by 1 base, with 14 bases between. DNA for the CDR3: TGTGCCAGCAGTCCAGGACAGATTATTAACTATGGCTACACCTTC. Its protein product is CASSPGQIINYGYTF.

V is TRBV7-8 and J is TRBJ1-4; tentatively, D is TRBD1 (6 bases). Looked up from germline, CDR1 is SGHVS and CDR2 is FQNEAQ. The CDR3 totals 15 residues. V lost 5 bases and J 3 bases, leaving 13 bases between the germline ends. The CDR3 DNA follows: TGTGCCAGCAGCGCATGGGACACCTCTAATGAAAAACTGTTTTTT. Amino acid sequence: CASSAWDTSNEKLFF. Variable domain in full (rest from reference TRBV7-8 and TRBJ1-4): GAGVSQSPRYKVAKRGQDVALRCDPISGHVSLFWYQQALGQGPEFLTYFQNEAQLDKSGLPSDRFFAERPEGSVSTLKIQRTQQEDSAVYLCASSAWDTSNEKLFFGSGTQLSVL.

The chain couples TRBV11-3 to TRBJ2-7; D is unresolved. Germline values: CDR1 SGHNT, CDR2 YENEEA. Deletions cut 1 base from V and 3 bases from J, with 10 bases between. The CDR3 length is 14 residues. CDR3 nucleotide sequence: TGTGCCAGCAGCTTAGTTGAGAGACTCTACGAGCAGTACTTC. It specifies CASSLVERLYEQYF. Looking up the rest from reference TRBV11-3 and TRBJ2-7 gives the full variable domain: EAGVVQSPRYKIIEKKQPVAFWCNPISGHNTLYWYLQNLGQGPELLIRYENEEAVDDSQLPKDRFSAERLKGVDSTLKIQPAELGDSAVYLCASSLVERLYEQYFGPGTRLTVT.

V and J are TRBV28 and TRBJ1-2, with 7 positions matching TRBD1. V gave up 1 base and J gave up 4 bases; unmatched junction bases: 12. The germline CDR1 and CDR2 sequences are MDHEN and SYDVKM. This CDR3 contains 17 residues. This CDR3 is CASSLSPPGRDSYGYTF. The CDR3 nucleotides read TGTGCCAGCAGTTTATCCCCCCCCGGCAGGGACAGCTATGGCTACACCTTC.

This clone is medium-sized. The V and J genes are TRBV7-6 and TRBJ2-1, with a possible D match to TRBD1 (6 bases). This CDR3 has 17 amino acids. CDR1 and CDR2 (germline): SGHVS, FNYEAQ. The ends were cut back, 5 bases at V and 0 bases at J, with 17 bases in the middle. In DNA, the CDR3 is TGTGCCAGCAGCCCGCAACAGGGCTCTACCTCCTACAATGAGCAGTTCTTC. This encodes CASSPQQGSTSYNEQFF.

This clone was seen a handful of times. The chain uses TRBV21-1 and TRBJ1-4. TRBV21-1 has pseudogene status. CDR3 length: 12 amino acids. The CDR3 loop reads CASKVRSLKLFF. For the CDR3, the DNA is TGTGCCAGCAAAGTGAGGTCCCTTAAACTGTTTTTT.

As DNA, the CDR3 is TGTGCCAGTATTGTAGCGGGAGGGTCCTACAATGAGCAGTTCTTC. It yields the protein CASIVAGGSYNEQFF. The rearrangement links TRBV19 to TRBJ2-1, with TRBD2 matching 11 bases. V lost 7 bases, J lost 1 base, and 3 bases stayed unmatched. CDR3 length equals 15 residues. Germline V gives CDR1 LNHDA, CDR2 SQIVND (reference sequence).

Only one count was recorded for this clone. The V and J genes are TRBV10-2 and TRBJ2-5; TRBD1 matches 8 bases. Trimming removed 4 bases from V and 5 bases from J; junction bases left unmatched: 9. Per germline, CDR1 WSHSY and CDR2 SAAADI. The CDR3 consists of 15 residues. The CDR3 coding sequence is TGCGCCAGCAGTGGTTCAGGGGGCACGGGGGAGACCCAGTACTTC. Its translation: CASSGSGGTGETQYF.

The DNA for the CDR3 is TGTGCCAGCAGCCTAGGGGGTGAAGCTTTCTTT. Its translation is CASSLGGEAFF. This chain links TRBV14 with TRBJ1-1, with D perhaps matching TRBD1 (6 bases). The ends were cut back, 4 bases at V and 7 bases at J, with 7 bases in the middle. Germline CDR1 reads SGHDN; CDR2 reads FVKESK. The CDR3 consists of 11 residues.

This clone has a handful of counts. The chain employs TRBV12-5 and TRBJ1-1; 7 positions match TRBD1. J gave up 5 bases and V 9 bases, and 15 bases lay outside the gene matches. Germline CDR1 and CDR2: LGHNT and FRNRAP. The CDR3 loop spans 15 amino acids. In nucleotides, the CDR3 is TGTGCTAGCGCCTCCGCGGGGCAGGGGGGGACTGAAGCTTTCTTT. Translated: CASASAGQGGTEAFF.

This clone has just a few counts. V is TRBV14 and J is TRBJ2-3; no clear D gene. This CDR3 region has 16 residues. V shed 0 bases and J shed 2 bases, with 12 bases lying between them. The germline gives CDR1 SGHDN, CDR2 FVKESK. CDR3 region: CASSQEGFYYTDTQYF. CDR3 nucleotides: TGTGCCAGCAGCCAAGAGGGCTTCTACTACACAGATACGCAGTATTTT.

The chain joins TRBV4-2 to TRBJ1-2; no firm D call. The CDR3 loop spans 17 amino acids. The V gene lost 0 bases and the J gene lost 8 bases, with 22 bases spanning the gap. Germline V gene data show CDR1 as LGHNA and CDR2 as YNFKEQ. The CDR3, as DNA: TGTGCCAGCAGCCAAGAGATAGAGGGTTTCGGCGGAGCGGGCTACACCTTC. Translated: CASSQEIEGFGGAGYTF.

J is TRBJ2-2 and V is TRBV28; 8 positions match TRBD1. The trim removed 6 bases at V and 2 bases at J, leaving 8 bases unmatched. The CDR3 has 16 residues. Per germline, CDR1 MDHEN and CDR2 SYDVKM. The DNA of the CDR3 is TGTGCCAGCAGGGGGGCACAGGGGGGAAACACCGGGGAGCTGTTTTTT. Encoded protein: CASRGAQGGNTGELFF.